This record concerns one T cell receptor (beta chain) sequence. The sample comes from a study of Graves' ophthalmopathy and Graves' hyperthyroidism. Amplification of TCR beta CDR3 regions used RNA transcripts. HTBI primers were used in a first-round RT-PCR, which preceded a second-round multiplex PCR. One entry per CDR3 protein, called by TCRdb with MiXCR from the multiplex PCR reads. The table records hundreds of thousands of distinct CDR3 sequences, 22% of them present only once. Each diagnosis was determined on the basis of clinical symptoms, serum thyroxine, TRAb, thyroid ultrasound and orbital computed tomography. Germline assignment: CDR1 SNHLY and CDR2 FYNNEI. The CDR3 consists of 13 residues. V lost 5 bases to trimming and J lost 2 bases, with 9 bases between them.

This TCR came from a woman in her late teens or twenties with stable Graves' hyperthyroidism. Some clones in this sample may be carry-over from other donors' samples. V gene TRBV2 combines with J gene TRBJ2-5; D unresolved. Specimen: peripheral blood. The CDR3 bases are TGTGCCAGCAGTCCCTACATACAAGAGACCCAGTACTTC. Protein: CASSPYIQETQYF.